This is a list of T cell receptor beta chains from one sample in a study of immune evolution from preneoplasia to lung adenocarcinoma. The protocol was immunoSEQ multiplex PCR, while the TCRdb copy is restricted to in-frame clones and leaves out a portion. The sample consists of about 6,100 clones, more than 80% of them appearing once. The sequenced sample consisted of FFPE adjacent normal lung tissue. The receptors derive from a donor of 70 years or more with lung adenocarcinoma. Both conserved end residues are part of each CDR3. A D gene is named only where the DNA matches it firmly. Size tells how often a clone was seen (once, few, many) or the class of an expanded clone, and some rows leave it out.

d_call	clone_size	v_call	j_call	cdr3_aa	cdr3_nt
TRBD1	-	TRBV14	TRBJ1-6	CASSLRGQGRNSPLHF	TGTGCCAGCAGCTTACGCGGACAGGGACGAAATTCACCCCTCCACTTT
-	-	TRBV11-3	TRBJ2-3	CASSLAVNTDTQYF	TGTGCCAGCAGCTTAGCTGTCAACACAGATACGCAGTATTTT
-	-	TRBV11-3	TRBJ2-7	CASSLEQGPYEQYF	TGTGCCAGCAGCTTAGAGCAGGGGCCCTACGAGCAGTACTTC
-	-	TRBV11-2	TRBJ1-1	CASSLVAGYTNTEAFF	TGTGCCAGCAGCTTAGTGGCAGGATATACGAACACTGAAGCTTTCTTT
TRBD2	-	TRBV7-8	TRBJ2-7	CASSLTQREGQEQYF	TGTGCCAGCAGCCTAACACAGCGGGAGGGCCAGGAGCAGTACTTC
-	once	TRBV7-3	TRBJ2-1	CASSLDWNSYNEQFF	TGTGCCAGCAGCTTGGACTGGAACTCCTACAATGAGCAGTTCTTC
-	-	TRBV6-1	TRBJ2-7	CASSDSGYEQYF	TGTGCCAGCAGTGACTCGGGCTACGAGCAGTACTTC
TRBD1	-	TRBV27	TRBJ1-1	CASRDTGGTEAFF	TGTGCCAGCAGAGATACAGGGGGAACTGAAGCTTTCTTT
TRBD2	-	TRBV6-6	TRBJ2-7	CASRSLAGGEQYF	TGTGCCAGCAGGTCACTAGCGGGAGGCGAGCAGTACTTC
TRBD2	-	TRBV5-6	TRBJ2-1	CASSPQTSGNYNEQFF	TGTGCCAGCAGCCCCCAGACTAGCGGGAACTACAATGAGCAGTTCTTC
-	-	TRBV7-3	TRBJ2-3	CASSLNTGRSTQYF	TGTGCCAGCAGCTTAAACACGGGACGGAGTACGCAGTATTTT
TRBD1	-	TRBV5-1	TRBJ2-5	CASSLQPGTVKETQYF	TGCGCCAGCAGCTTACAGCCAGGGACAGTTAAAGAGACCCAGTACTTC
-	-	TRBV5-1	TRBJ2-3	CASSLDTGRTDTQYF	TGCGCCAGCAGCTTGGATACGGGCCGCACAGATACGCAGTATTTT
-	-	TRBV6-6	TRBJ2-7	CASSYSVYEQYF	TGTGCCAGCAGTTACTCCGTGTACGAGCAGTACTTC
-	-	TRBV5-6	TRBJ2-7	CASSLGPGHFYEQYF	TGTGCCAGCAGCTTGGGACCGGGACACTTCTACGAGCAGTACTTC
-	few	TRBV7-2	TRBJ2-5	CASSPQRETQYF	TGTGCCAGCAGCCCTCAGCGTGAGACCCAGTACTTC
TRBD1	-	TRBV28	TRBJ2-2	CASIDNRGEVGELFF	TGTGCCAGCATCGACAACAGGGGTGAGGTCGGGGAGCTGTTTTTT
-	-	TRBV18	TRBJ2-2	CASSRLQVTSGTGELFF	TGTGCCAGCTCACGGTTACAGGTTACTTCGGGCACCGGGGAGCTGTTTTTT
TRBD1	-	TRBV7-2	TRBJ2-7	CASSTRQGETYEQYF	TGTGCCAGCAGCACCCGACAGGGAGAAACCTACGAGCAGTACTTC
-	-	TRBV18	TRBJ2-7	CASSPLAQVSYEQYF	TGTGCCAGCTCACCACTAGCCCAGGTCTCCTACGAGCAGTACTTC
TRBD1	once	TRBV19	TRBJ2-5	CASSRDRAETQYF	TGTGCCAGTAGTCGGGACAGGGCAGAGACCCAGTACTTC
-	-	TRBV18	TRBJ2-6	CASSPSGANVLTF	TGTGCCAGCTCACCCTCTGGGGCCAACGTCCTGACTTTC
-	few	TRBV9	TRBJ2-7	CASSVGPGSEQYF	TGTGCCAGCAGCGTAGGTCCGGGGTCCGAGCAGTACTTC
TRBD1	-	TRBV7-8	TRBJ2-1	CASSLATGGYNEQFF	TGTGCCAGCAGCTTAGCGACAGGGGGTTACAATGAGCAGTTCTTC
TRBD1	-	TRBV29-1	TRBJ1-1	CSVNQQTGFPEAFF	TGCAGCGTCAATCAACAGACAGGGTTTCCTGAAGCTTTCTTT